This T cell receptor (beta chain) was observed in a study of cytomegalovirus exposure and HLA in healthy donors. Germline CDR1 and CDR2: SGHRS and YFSETQ. Trimming removed 5 bases from V and 6 bases from J, with 12 bases in between. CDR3 size: 14 residues. Concerning this clone: Its antigen is unidentified.

It was with 60 Vbeta and 13 Jbeta primers that the PCR ran. Clones were sequenced by immunoSEQ multiplex PCR, and TCRdb holds only the in-frame ones, with some missing. The table lists roughly 250,000 clones, 80% of them singletons. Study observations and caveats: TCR beta sequences reportedly predicted most subjects' HLA-A and HLA-B alleles accurately.

The chain is built from TRBV5-1 and TRBJ1-6; D not certain. Sequencing used PBMCs. The sequence came from a girl aged 2-15 years in good health and CMV-seronegative. The CDR3 region is CASRDRELNSPLHF. DNA for the CDR3: TGCGCCAGCAGAGACCGGGAACTTAATTCACCCCTCCACTTT.